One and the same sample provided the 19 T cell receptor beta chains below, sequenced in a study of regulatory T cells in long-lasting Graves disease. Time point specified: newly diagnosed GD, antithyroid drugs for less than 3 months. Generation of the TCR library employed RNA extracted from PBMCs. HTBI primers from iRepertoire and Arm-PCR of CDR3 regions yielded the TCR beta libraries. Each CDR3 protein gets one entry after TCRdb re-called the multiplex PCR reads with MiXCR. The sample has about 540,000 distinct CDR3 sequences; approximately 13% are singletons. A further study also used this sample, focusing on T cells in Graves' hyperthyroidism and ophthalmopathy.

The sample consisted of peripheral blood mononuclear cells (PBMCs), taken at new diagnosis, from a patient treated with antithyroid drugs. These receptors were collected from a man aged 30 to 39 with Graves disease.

In nucleotides, the CDR3 is TGCGCCAGCAGCTTGACTCCATTCTACAATGAGCAGTTCTTC. Its translation: CASSLTPFYNEQFF. This chain uses TRBV5-1 with TRBJ2-1; D unresolved. Looked up from germline, CDR1 is SGHRS and CDR2 is YFSETQ. There are 14 residues in the CDR3. V gave up 1 base and J gave up 3 bases, with 8 bases separating them.

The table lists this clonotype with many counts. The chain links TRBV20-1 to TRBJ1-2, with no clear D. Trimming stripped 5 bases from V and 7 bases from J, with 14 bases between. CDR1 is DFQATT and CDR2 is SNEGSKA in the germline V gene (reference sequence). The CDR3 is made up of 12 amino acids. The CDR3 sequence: CSAGNLEVGYTF. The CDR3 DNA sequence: TGCAGTGCTGGGAACTTGGAAGTTGGCTACACCTTC.

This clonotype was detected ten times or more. In DNA form, the CDR3 reads TGCAGTGCTAGAGGACCAGGGGCCACTGAAGCTTTCTTT. Translation: CSARGPGATEAFF. This chain uses TRBV20-1 with TRBJ1-1, with D maybe TRBD1 (6 bases). The CDR3 has 13 residues. Germline V CDR1 and CDR2: DFQATT, SNEGSKA (reference sequence). Trimming removed 1 base at V and 4 bases at J, with 10 bases between.

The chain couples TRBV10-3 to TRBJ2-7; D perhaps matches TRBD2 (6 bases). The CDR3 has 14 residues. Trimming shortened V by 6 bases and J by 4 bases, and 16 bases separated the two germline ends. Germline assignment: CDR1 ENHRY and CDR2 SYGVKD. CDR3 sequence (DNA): TGTGCCATCAGCATCGGAGGGGCCGGGTACGAGCAGTACTTC. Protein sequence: CAISIGGAGYEQYF.

DNA for the CDR3: TGTGCCAGCAGGCAAAACAGGGGGCAGACCGGGGAGCTGTTTTTT. As protein: CASRQNRGQTGELFF. The chain carries TRBV4-2 and TRBJ2-2, with TRBD1 matching 9 bases. J gave up 5 bases and V 6 bases, and 7 bases lay outside the gene matches. Germline loops: CDR1 LGHNA, CDR2 YNFKEQ. The CDR3 runs to 15 residues.

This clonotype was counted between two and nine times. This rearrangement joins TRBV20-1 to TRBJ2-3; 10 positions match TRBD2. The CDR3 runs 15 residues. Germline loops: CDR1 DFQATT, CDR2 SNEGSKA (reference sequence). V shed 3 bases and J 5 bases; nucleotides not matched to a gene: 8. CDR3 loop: CSASFLAGVEDTQYF. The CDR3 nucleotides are TGCAGTGCTAGTTTCCTAGCGGGAGTAGAAGATACGCAGTATTTT.

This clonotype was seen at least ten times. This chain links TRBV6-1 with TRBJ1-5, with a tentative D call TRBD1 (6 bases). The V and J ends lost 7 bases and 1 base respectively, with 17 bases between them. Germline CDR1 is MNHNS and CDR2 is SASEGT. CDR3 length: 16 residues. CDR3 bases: TGTGCCAGCAACTGGGACAAGTGGATGAGCAATCAGCCCCAGCATTTT. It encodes CASNWDKWMSNQPQHF.

This CDR3 is CSGVSGPADTQYF. The CDR3 coding sequence is TGCAGCGGGGTGAGCGGGCCGGCAGATACGCAGTATTTT. The rearrangement joins TRBV20-1 to TRBJ2-3; possible D gene TRBD2, 6 bases. The CDR3 spans 13 residues. The germline V gene has CDR1 DFQATT and CDR2 SNEGSKA (reference sequence).

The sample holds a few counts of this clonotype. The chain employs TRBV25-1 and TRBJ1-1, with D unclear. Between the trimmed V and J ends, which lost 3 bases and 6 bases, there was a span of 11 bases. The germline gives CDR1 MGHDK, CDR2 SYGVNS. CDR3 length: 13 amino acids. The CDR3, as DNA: TGTGCCAGCAGTGATTCCTCCCGCTCTGAAGCTTTCTTT. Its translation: CASSDSSRSEAFF.

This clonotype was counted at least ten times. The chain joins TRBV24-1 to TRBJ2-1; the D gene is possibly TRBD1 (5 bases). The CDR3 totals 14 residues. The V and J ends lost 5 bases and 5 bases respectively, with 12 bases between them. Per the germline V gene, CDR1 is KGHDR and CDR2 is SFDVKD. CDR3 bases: TGTGCCACCAGTGGGCCGGACACCAACAATGAGCAGTTCTTC. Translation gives CATSGPDTNNEQFF.

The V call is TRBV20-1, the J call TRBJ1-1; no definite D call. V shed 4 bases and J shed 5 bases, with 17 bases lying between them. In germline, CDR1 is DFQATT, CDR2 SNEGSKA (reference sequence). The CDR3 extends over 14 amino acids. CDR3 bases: TGCAGTGCTAACGGCCCCCTGGGAAGGACTGAAGCTTTCTTT. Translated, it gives CSANGPLGRTEAFF.

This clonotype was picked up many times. CDR3 loop: CASSLALLGLEGETQYF. The CDR3 bases are TGCGCCAGCAGCTTGGCCTTGTTAGGGTTGGAGGGGGAGACCCAGTACTTC. The chain recombines TRBV5-1 with TRBJ2-5, with D possibly being TRBD2 (6 bases). This CDR3 spans 17 amino acids. From germline, CDR1 is SGHRS and CDR2 YFSETQ. V lost 0 bases and J 5 bases, leaving 20 bases between the germline ends.

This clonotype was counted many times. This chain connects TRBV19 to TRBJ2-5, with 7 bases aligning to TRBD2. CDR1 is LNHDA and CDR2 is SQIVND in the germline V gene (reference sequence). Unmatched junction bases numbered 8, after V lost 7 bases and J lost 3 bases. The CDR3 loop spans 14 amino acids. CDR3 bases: TGTGCCAGTACCGCCGGCCTAGCGGAAGAGACCCAGTACTTC. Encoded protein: CASTAGLAEETQYF.

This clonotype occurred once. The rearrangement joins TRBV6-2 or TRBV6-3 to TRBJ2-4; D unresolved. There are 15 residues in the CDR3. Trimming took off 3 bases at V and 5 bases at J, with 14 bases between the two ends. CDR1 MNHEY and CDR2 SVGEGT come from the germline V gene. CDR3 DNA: TGTGCCAGCAGTTATCAGGCCTACCCTGAAAACATTCAGTACTTC. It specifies CASSYQAYPENIQYF.

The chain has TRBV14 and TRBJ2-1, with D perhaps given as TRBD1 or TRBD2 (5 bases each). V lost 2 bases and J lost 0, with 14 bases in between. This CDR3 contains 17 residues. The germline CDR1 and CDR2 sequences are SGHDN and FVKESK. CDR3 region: CASSQRTGQGSYNEQFF. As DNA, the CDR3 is TGTGCCAGCAGCCAACGGACGGGGCAAGGCTCCTACAATGAGCAGTTCTTC.

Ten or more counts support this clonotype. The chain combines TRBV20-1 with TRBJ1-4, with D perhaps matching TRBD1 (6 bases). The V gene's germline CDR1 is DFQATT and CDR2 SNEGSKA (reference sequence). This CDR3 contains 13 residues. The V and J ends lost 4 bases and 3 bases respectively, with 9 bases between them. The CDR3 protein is CSATGEANEKLFF. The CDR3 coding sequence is TGCAGTGCTACAGGGGAGGCTAATGAAAAACTGTTTTTT.

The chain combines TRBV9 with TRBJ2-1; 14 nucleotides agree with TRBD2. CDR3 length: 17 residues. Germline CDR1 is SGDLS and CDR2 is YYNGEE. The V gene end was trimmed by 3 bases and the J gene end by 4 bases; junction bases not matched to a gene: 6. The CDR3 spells CASSATSGRAAYNEQFF. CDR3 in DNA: TGTGCCAGCAGCGCGACTAGCGGGAGGGCGGCGTACAATGAGCAGTTCTTC.

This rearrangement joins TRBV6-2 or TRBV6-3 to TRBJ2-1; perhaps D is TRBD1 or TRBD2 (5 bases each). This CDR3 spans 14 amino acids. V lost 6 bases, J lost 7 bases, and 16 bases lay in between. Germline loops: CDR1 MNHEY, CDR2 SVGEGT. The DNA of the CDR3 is TGTGCCAGCAGCCTCCGGGACGCGCGTAATGAGCAGTTCTTC. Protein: CASSLRDARNEQFF.

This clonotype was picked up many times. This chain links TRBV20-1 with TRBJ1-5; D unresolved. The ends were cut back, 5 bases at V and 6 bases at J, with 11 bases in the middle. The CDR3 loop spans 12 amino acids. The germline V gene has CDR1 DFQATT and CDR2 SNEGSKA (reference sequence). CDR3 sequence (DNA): TGCAGTGCTCTCGGACGGGTTCAGCCCCAGCATTTT. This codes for CSALGRVQPQHF.